A single TCR beta chain is shown here with its context. Antigen unknown. This entry is derived from a study of T cell responses to AZD1222 COVID-19 vaccine. The CDR3 covers 13 residues. The germline CDR1 and CDR2 sequences are SGHAT and FQDESV (reference sequence). V was trimmed by 4 bases and J by 1 base, leaving 7 bases between them. Overall study findings and caveats: Of the AZD1222 recipients, only 6 or 7 were seropositive at baseline. There were repertoire samples only from the period after the peak T cell response.

Some clones are missing from TCRdb's copy, which holds only in-frame ones; the method was immunoSEQ multiplex PCR. The sample comprises around 140,000 clones, 90% to 95% of which are singletons, and more than 0.8% rests with the top ten. This chain connects TRBV11-1 to TRBJ1-1; D gene ambiguous. Sample: peripheral blood, taken on day 0 of MenACWY control vaccination. The TCR was taken from an adult in good health. CDR3 DNA sequence: TGTGCCAGCAGCTATGCCCCGAACACTGAAGCTTTCTTT. As protein: CASSYAPNTEAFF.